This T cell receptor beta chain was documented in a study of Ad26.COV2.S vaccination and SARS-CoV-2 variants. Study summary: COV1001, an Ad26.COV2.S trial, supplied this vaccine-arm donor. Recipients of Ad26.COV2.S got it intramuscularly, once or twice 56 days apart.

Treatment: some 19 received Ad26.COV2.S at low or high dose, single or two shots; several received placebo; per-sample allocation not given. The investigators took samples on day 63 after the first vaccine or placebo injection. This CDR3 is built from 19 residues. Sequenced by immunoSEQ multiplex PCR; TCRdb stores in-frame clones only, minus some. The sample records hundreds of thousands of clones, around 89% being singletons. The gene calls are TRBV21-1 and TRBJ2-7; the tabulated D call, TRBD1, remains unverified against the DNA. TRBV21-1 is given as a pseudogene. This TCR came from a person between 18 and 60 years old who received the Ad26.COV2.S COVID-19 vaccine or a placebo. Source: peripheral blood, taken in a trial of Ad26.COV2.S vaccine versus placebo. Here the CDR3 reads CASSKGTYEDLRPTYEQYF. DNA for the CDR3: TGTGCCAGCAGCAAAGGGACATATGAGGACCTGAGACCGACCTACGAGCAGTACTTC.